This T cell receptor beta chain was sequenced in a study of CD8 T cells in ankylosing spondylitis. Study conclusions and caveats: Relatively rare in peripheral blood, disease-linked clones were also CD8+.

A single record per CDR3 protein comes from TCRdb applying MiXCR to the 5' RACE reads. This sample yields 200,000 or so distinct CDR3 sequences, of which about 20% are seen a single time; around 4% belongs to the top ten. Points on this clonotype: Its target is unknown.

Germline values: CDR1 SGHDN, CDR2 FVKESK. The CDR3 runs to 13 residues. The V segment lost 6 bases and the J segment 10 bases; nucleotides outside the gene matches: 9. Material: blood, either unsorted or a sorted T cell fraction (not recorded which). The TCR originated in a male donor under 30 with ankylosing spondylitis or in good health (not recorded which). The chain carries TRBV14 and TRBJ2-1; 7 nucleotides line up with TRBD1. The CDR3 region has the DNA TGTGCCAGCAGTCAGATAACAGGGGACGAGCAGTTCTTC. Encoded protein: CASSQITGDEQFF.